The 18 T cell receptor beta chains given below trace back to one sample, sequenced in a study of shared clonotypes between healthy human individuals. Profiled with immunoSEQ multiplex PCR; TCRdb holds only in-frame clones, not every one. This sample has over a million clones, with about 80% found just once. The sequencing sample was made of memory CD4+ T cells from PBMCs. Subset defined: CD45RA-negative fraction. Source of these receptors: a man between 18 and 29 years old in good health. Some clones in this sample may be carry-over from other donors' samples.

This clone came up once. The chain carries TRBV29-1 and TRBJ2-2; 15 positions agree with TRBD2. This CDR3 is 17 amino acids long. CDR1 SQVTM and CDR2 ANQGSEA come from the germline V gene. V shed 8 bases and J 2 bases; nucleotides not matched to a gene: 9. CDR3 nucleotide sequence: TGCAGCCTCTGTGGGACTAGCGGGAGGAACAACACCGGGGAGCTGTTTTTT. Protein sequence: CSLCGTSGRNNTGELFF.

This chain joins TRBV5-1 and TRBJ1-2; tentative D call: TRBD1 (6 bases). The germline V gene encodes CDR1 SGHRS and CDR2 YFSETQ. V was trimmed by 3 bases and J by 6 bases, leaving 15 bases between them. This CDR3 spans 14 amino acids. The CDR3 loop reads CASSSTQGRDGYTF. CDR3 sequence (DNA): TGCGCCAGCAGCTCGACACAGGGTCGCGATGGCTACACCTTC.

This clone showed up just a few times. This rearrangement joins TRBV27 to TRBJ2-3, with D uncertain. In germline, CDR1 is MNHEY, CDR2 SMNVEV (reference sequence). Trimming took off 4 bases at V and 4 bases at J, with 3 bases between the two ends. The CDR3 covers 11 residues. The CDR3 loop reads CASSYADTQYF. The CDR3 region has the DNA TGTGCCAGCAGTTACGCAGATACGCAGTATTTT.

CDR3 residues: CASTPTGVGNEQFF. Written as DNA, the CDR3 is TGTGCCAGCACCCCAACGGGGGTGGGGAATGAGCAGTTCTTC. V is TRBV6-1 and J is TRBJ2-1, with D possibly TRBD2 on 6 matching bases. The germline V gene has CDR1 MNHNS and CDR2 SASEGT. The V end was cut by 7 bases, the J end by 7 bases, with 17 bases between. The CDR3 has 14 amino acids.

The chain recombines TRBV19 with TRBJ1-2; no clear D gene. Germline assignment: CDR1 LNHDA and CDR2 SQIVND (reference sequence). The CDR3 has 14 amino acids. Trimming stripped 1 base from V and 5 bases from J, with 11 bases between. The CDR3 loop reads CASSIGATTYGYTF. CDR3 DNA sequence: TGTGCCAGTAGTATAGGGGCAACGACATATGGCTACACCTTC.

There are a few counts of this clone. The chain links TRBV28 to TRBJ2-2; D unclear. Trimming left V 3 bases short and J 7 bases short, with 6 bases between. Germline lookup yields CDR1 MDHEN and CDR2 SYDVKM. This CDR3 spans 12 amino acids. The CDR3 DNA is TGTGCCAGCAGTTTTAGGAGCGGGGAGCTGTTTTTT. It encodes CASSFRSGELFF.

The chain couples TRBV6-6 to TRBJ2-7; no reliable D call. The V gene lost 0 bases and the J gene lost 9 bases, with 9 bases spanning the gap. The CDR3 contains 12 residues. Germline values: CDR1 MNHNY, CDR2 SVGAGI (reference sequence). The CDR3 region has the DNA TGTGCCAGCAGTTACTCGGGTCAGCGGCAGTACTTC. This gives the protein CASSYSGQRQYF.

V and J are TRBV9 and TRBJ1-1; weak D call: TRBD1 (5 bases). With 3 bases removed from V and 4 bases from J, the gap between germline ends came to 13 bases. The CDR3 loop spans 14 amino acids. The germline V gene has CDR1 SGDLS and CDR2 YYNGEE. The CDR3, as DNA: TGTGCCAGCAGCGCCCGCCAGGGCGGCACTGAAGCTTTCTTT. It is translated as CASSARQGGTEAFF.

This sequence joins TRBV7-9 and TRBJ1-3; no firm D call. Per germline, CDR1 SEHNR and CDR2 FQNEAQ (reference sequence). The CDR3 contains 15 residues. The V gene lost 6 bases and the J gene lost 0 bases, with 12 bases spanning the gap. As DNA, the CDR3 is TGTGCCAGCAGAATAGGGTCCGTCTCTGGAAACACCATATATTTT. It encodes CASRIGSVSGNTIYF.

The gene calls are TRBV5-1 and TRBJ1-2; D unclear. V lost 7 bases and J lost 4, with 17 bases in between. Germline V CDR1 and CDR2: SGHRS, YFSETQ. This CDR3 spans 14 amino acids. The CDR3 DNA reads TGCGCCAGCTCCAGAAGGGTCCGCGGCTATGGCTACACCTTC. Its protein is CASSRRVRGYGYTF.

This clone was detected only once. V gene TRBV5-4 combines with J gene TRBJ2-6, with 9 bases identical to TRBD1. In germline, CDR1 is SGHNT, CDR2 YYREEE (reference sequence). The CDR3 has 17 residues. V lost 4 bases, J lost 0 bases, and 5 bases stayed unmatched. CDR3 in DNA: TGTGCCAGCAGCCCGACAGGGGGTACCTCTGGGGCCAACGTCCTGACTTTC. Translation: CASSPTGGTSGANVLTF.

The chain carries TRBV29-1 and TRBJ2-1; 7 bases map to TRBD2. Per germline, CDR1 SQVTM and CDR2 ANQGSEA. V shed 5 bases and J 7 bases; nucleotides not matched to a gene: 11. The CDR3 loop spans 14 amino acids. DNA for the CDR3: TGCAGCGTTTTTACGGCTAGCGGTCGAAATGAGCAGTTCTTC. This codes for CSVFTASGRNEQFF.

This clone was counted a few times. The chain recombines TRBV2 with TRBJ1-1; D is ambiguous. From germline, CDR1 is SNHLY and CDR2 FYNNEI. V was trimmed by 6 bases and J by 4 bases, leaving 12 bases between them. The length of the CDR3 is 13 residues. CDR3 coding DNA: TGTGCCAGCAGAGCGGTTGGACGCACTGAAGCTTTCTTT. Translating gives CASRAVGRTEAFF.

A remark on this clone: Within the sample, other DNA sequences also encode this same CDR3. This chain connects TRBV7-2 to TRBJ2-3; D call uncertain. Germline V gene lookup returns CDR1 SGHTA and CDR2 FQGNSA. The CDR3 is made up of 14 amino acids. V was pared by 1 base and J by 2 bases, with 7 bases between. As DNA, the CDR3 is TGTGCCAGCAGCTTAGGACTTGCCACAGATACGCAGTATTTT. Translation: CASSLGLATDTQYF.

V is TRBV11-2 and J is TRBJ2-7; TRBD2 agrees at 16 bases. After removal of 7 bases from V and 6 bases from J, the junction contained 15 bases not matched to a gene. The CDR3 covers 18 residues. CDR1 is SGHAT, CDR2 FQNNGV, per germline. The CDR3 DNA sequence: TGTGCCAGCACCGAGGGGGGACTAGCGGGAGGGCCGTGGGGCGAGCAGTACTTC. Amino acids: CASTEGGLAGGPWGEQYF. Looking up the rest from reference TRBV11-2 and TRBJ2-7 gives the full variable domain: EAGVAQSPRYKIIEKRQSVAFWCNPISGHATLYWYQQILGQGPKLLIQFQNNGVVDDSQLPKDRFSAERLKGVDSTLKIQPAKLEDSAVYLCASTEGGLAGGPWGEQYFGPGTRLTVT.

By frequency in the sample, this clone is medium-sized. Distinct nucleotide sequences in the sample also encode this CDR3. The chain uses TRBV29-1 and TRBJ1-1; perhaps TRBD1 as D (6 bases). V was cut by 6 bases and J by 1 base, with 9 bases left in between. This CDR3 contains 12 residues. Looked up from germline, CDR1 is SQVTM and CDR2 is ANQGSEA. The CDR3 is CSVLTGNTEAFF. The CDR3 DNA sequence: TGCAGCGTCCTGACAGGGAACACTGAAGCTTTCTTT.

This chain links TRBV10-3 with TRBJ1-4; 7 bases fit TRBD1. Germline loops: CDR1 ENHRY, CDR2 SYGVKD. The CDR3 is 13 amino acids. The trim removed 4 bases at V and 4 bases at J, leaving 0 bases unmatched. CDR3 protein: CAISGQGNEKLFF. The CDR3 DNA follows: TGTGCCATCAGTGGACAGGGTAATGAAAAACTGTTTTTT.

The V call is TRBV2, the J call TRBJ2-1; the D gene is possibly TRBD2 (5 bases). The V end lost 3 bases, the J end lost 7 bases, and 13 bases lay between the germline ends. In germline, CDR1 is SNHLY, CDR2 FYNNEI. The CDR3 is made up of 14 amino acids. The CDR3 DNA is TGTGCCAGCAGTGATCAAGGGAGTTGGAATGAGCAGTTCTTC. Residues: CASSDQGSWNEQFF.